A single sample is the source of the 21 T cell receptor beta chains below, sequenced in a study of read filtering for tumor transcriptome and immune sequencing. The library was built from around 380 ng RNA with molecular barcoded adaptors for alpha/delta and beta/gamma chains. TCRdb passed the reads through MiXCR, listing each CDR3 protein once. This table has tens of thousands of distinct CDR3 sequences, 9.5% to 15% appearing once. The sequenced sample consisted of a population of CD138-negative cells sorted from bone marrow. The receptor set was obtained from a donor aged 40 or over with multiple myeloma.

This clonotype was observed at least ten times. The chain employs TRBV6-2 or TRBV6-3 and TRBJ2-1; 10 bases match TRBD2. V was clipped by 6 bases and J by 5 bases; unmatched bases: 10. The CDR3 consists of 16 residues. CDR1 MNHEY and CDR2 SVGEGT come from the germline V gene. CDR3 sequence: CASRPWGTSAHNEQFF. CDR3 in DNA: TGTGCCAGCAGACCATGGGGGACTAGCGCCCACAATGAGCAGTTCTTC.

This clonotype came up once. The junction and the germline gene differ at one end; a read error may be behind it. V gene TRBV24-1 combines with J gene TRBJ2-3, with TRBD1 matching over 11 bases. This CDR3 contains 15 residues. CDR1 is KGHDR and CDR2 is SFDVKD in the germline V gene. The CDR3 nucleotides are TGTGCCACCAGTGATGGGGACAGGGGGGTAGATACGCAGTGTTTT. As protein: CATSDGDRGVDTQCF.

This clonotype came up many times. The chain combines TRBV5-1 with TRBJ2-3; weak D call: TRBD2 (6 bases). The CDR3 is 15 residues long. Trimming pared 4 bases from V and 2 bases from J, leaving 14 bases between. Germline V gene sequence: CDR1 SGHRS, CDR2 YFSETQ. CDR3 bases: TGCGCCAGCAGCCTGGAGGAGGGAGTCACAGATACGCAGTATTTT. Its protein product is CASSLEEGVTDTQYF.

This clonotype was seen at least ten times. One end of the junction does not line up with germline, which may come from a read error. The rearrangement uses TRBV28 and TRBJ2-5; D is ambiguous. This CDR3 spans 12 amino acids. The germline V gene encodes CDR1 MDHEN and CDR2 SYDVKM. CDR3 in amino acids: CASSLSLETQYF. DNA of the CDR3: TGTGCCAGCAGCTTATCCTTGGAGACCCAGTACTTC.

Regarding this clonotype: One end of the junction is discordant with germline, which a read error may explain. The CDR3: CVSSARTGGADTQYF. CDR3 sequence (DNA): TGTGTCAGCAGTGCCAGGACAGGGGGTGCAGATACGCAGTATTTT. The chain uses TRBV6-5 and TRBJ2-3; the match to TRBD1 covers 10 bases. CDR1 is MNHEY and CDR2 is SVGAGI in the germline V gene. This CDR3 is 15 amino acids long.

This clonotype was detected ten times or more. The rearrangement links TRBV29-1 to TRBJ1-1, with 8 bases identical to TRBD1. V lost 6 bases and J lost 5; bases outside the gene matches: 11. CDR3 size: 14 residues. Germline V gives CDR1 SQVTM, CDR2 ANQGSEA. The CDR3 protein is CSVTTSGGRTEAFF. The CDR3 DNA sequence: TGCAGCGTCACCACTTCAGGGGGCCGAACTGAAGCTTTCTTT. The full variable domain, with the rest looked up from reference TRBV29-1 and TRBJ1-1, is SAVISQKPSRDICQRGTSLTIQCQVDSQVTMMFWYRQQPGQSLTLIATANQGSEATYESGFVIDKFPISRPNLTFSTLTVSNMSPEDSSIYLCSVTTSGGRTEAFFGQGTRLTVV.

This clonotype was counted ten times or more. The chain links TRBV30 to TRBJ1-1, with a weak D call TRBD1 (6 bases). V lost 3 bases and J lost 0, with 14 bases in between. This CDR3 contains 15 residues. The V gene's germline CDR1 is GTSNPN and CDR2 SVGIG (reference sequence). CDR3 residues: CAWRPNRVMNTEAFF. The CDR3 DNA sequence: TGTGCCTGGAGACCTAACAGGGTCATGAACACTGAAGCTTTCTTT.

This clonotype was detected many times. This sequence joins TRBV30 and TRBJ2-3; D is perhaps TRBD1 (5 bases). V was shortened by 2 bases and J by 0 bases, with 6 bases between the two germline ends. CDR1 is GTSNPN and CDR2 is SVGIG in the germline V gene (reference sequence). The CDR3 is 13 amino acids. The DNA for the CDR3 is TGTGCCTGGAGTAGGGGTAGCACAGATACGCAGTATTTT. Translated, it gives CAWSRGSTDTQYF.

Concerning this clonotype itself: Just one base apart from a much larger clone, this may be a read error. This chain links TRBV5-1 with TRBJ2-3; possible D gene TRBD1, 6 bases. The CDR3 runs 14 residues. The V and J ends lost 6 bases and 2 bases respectively, with 13 bases between them. CDR1 is SGHRS, CDR2 YFSETQ, per germline. The CDR3 bases are TGCGCCAGCATCGCTGGACAGACCACAGATACGCAGTATTTT. Amino acid sequence: CASIAGQTTDTQYF.

The table lists this clonotype with many counts. This sequence joins TRBV4-3 and TRBJ1-3; 9 positions match TRBD1. This CDR3 contains 14 residues. Germline values: CDR1 LGHNA, CDR2 YSLEER. V lost 4 bases and J lost 9; bases outside the gene matches: 7. CDR3 coding DNA: TGCGCCAGCAGCCGAGACAGGGGGTCCGGCACCATATATTTT. It translates to CASSRDRGSGTIYF.

A remark on this clonotype: A single base separates this from a much larger clone, so it may be a read error. The rearrangement uses TRBV30 and TRBJ2-7; TRBD2 matches 9 bases. The CDR3 has 13 residues. Germline lookup yields CDR1 GTSNPN and CDR2 SVGIG (reference sequence). The trim removed 5 bases at V and 6 bases at J, leaving 8 bases unmatched. In DNA form, the CDR3 reads TGTGCCTGGGGTGGACTAGCGATCTGCGAGCAGTACTTC. This gives the protein CAWGGLAICEQYF.

This clonotype was counted at least ten times. The chain recombines TRBV7-3 with TRBJ2-2; D is uncertain. The germline V gene has CDR1 SGHTA and CDR2 FQGTGA. The CDR3 is made up of 16 amino acids. V was clipped by 5 bases and J by 7 bases, with 20 bases between them. This CDR3 is CASSLSPTRSGGELFF. DNA of the CDR3: TGTGCCAGCAGCCTGAGCCCCACACGGAGTGGCGGGGAGCTGTTTTTT.

The sample holds many counts of this clonotype. This chain joins TRBV7-2 and TRBJ1-5; a weak D match, TRBD1 (6 bases). The CDR3 loop spans 16 amino acids. The germline CDR1 and CDR2 sequences are SGHTA and FQGNSA. The ends were cut back, 5 bases at V and 4 bases at J, with 18 bases in the middle. CDR3 nucleotides: TGTGCCAGCAGCCCAAGGGGGGCGTTGACTAATCAGCCCCAGCATTTT. Encoded protein: CASSPRGALTNQPQHF.

This clonotype was detected many times. The chain uses TRBV18 and TRBJ2-1; 7 bases are a match to TRBD2. Germline trimming cut 3 bases from V and 5 bases from J; bases unmatched to any gene: 1. Per germline, CDR1 KGHSH and CDR2 LQKENI. This CDR3 is 13 amino acids long. The CDR3 DNA reads as TGTGCCAGCTCACCCGGGACTAACAATGAGCAGTTCTTC. The encoded protein is CASSPGTNNEQFF. The full variable domain, rest sourced from reference TRBV18 and TRBJ2-1, is NAGVMQNPRHLVRRRGQEARLRCSPMKGHSHVYWYRQLPEEGLKFMVYLQKENIIDESGMPKERFSAEFPKEGPSILRIQQVVRGDSAAYFCASSPGTNNEQFFGPGTRLTVL.

Comments on this clonotype: A far larger clone is one nucleotide away, so this likely arose from a read error. This chain connects TRBV6-6 to TRBJ2-7; 9 bases align to TRBD1. V lost 6 bases and J lost 7; bases outside the gene matches: 13. This CDR3 spans 15 amino acids. The V gene's germline CDR1 is MNHNY and CDR2 SVGAGI (reference sequence). The CDR3 loop is CASRRTGDRDNEQYF. Here the CDR3 DNA reads TGTGCCAGCAGACGGACAGGGGATAGGGACAATGAGCAGTACTTC.

This clonotype is medium-sized within its sample. The rearrangement uses TRBV14 and TRBJ2-1, with 12 bases identical to TRBD2. Germline CDR1 SGHDN, CDR2 FVKESK. V trimming: 1 base; J trimming: 4 bases; junction bases outside the gene matches: 5. This CDR3 contains 17 residues. The DNA for the CDR3 is TGTGCCAGCAGCCAAGGACTAGCGGGAGCGGGTTACAATGAGCAGTTCTTC. Its protein is CASSQGLAGAGYNEQFF.

This clonotype was observed once. At one end the junction does not follow the germline gene, possibly because of a read error. V usage is TRBV6-5 and J usage is TRBJ2-2; D is unclear. The CDR3 has 12 residues. CDR1 and CDR2 from the germline V gene are MNHEY and SVGAGI. The CDR3 sequence: CASGYSTGELFF. The CDR3 DNA reads TGTGCCAGCGGTTACTCGACGGGGGAGCTGTTTTTT.

This clonotype has a count of ten or more. CDR3 sequence: CASSSQGSDQETQYF. CDR3 bases: TGTGCCAGCAGCTCTCAGGGTAGCGACCAAGAGACCCAGTACTTC. This rearrangement joins TRBV11-2 to TRBJ2-5; D possibly uses TRBD1 or TRBD2 (5 bases each). CDR3 length: 15 amino acids. V was clipped by 4 bases and J by 0 bases, with 12 bases between them. Germline V gene data show CDR1 as SGHAT and CDR2 as FQNNGV.

Note on this clonotype: A much more abundant neighbour one base away suggests this may be a read error. Given the absence of the conserved phenylalanine or tryptophan at the CDR3 end, a read error is likely. The chain couples TRBV6-1 to TRBJ2-1, with D possibly being TRBD1 or TRBD2 (5 bases each). Germline V gene lookup returns CDR1 MNHNS and CDR2 SASEGT. This CDR3 region has 12 residues. V dropped 6 bases and J dropped 5 bases, with 8 bases sitting between them. The CDR3 DNA follows: TGTGCCAGCAGCCAGGGACACAATGAGCAGTTCCTC. It encodes CASSQGHNEQFL.

This clonotype was recorded at least ten times. This chain links TRBV24-1 with TRBJ2-3; D is tentatively TRBD1 or TRBD2 (5 bases each). CDR1 and CDR2 (germline): KGHDR, SFDVKD. The CDR3 extends over 14 amino acids. Trimming left V 7 bases short and J 1 base short, with 11 bases between. For the CDR3, the DNA is TGTGCCACCAGCCGCGTGGGGGGCACAGATACGCAGTATTTT. Translation gives CATSRVGGTDTQYF.

The table lists this clonotype with many counts. This chain connects TRBV11-2 to TRBJ1-2; D gene uncertain. Per the germline V gene, CDR1 is SGHAT and CDR2 is FQNNGV. The CDR3 has 12 residues. V lost 5 bases to trimming and J lost 8 bases, with 12 bases between them. Written as DNA, the CDR3 is TGTGCCAGCAGCAGTAACAGTGACGGCTACACCTTC. This translates into CASSSNSDGYTF.